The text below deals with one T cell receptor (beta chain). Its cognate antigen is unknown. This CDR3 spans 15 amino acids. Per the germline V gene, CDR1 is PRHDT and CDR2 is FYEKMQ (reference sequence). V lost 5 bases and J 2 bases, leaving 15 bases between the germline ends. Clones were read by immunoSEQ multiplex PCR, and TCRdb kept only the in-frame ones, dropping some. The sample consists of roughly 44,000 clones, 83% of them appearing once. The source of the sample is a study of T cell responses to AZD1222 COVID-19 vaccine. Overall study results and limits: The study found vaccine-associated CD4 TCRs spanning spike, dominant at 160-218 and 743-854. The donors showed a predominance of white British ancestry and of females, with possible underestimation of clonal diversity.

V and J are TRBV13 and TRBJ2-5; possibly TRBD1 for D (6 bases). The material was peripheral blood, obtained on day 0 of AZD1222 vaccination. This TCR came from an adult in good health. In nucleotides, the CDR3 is TGTGCCAGCAGCCTGGGCCCCCAGGGGCAAGAGACCCAGTACTTC. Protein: CASSLGPQGQETQYF. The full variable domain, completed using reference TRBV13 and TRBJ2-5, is AAGVIQSPRHLIKEKRETATLKCYPIPRHDTVYWYQQGPGQDPQFLISFYEKMQSDKGSIPDRFSAQQFSDYHSELNMSSLELGDSALYFCASSLGPQGQETQYFGPGTRLLVL.